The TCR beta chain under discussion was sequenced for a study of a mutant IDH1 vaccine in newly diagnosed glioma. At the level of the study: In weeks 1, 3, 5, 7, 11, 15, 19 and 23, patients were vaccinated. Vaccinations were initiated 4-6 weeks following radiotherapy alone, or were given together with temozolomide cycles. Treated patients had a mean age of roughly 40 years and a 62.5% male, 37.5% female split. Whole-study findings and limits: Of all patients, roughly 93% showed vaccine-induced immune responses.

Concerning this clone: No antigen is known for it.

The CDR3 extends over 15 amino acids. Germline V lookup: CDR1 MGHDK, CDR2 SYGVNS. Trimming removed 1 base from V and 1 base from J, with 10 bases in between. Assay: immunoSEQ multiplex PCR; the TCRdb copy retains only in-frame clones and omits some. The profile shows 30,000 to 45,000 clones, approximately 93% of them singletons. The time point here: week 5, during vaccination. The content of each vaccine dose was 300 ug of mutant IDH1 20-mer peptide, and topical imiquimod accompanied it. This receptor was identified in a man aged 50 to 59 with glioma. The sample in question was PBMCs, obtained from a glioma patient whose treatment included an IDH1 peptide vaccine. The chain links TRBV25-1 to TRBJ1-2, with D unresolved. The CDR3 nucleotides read TGTGCCAGCAGTGAATCAGGCAGTGTTAACTATGGCTACACCTTC. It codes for CASSESGSVNYGYTF.